Presented here are 20 T cell receptor beta chains from one specimen sequenced in a study of blood T cell repertoires in COVID-19. TCRdb's copy holds only in-frame clones and misses some; the assay was immunoSEQ multiplex PCR. The sample lists roughly 97,000 clones; 70% to 85% were seen once. The sequenced sample consisted of peripheral blood. The receptors were gathered from a man aged 65-85 years with acute or convalescent COVID-19.

V is TRBV5-1 and J is TRBJ1-4; possible D gene TRBD1, 6 bases. This CDR3 comprises 15 residues. V was pared by 7 bases and J by 0 bases, with 13 bases between. Germline V gives CDR1 SGHRS, CDR2 YFSETQ. CDR3 bases: TGCGCCAGCCAGCTTGAGGGGGCAACTAATGAAAAACTGTTTTTT. It encodes CASQLEGATNEKLFF. Looking up the rest from reference TRBV5-1 and TRBJ1-4 gives the full variable domain: KAGVTQTPRYLIKTRGQQVTLSCSPISGHRSVSWYQQTPGQGLQFLFEYFSETQRNKGNFPGRFSGRQFSNSRSEMNVSTLELGDSALYLCASQLEGATNEKLFFGSGTQLSVL.

This clone was detected a few times. The V and J genes are TRBV5-1 and TRBJ1-1; no reliable D call. The germline V gene has CDR1 SGHRS and CDR2 YFSETQ. The V end lost 1 base, the J end lost 0 bases, and 7 bases lay between the germline ends. The CDR3 spans 14 residues. Here the CDR3 reads CASSLSGMNTEAFF. The DNA of the CDR3 is TGCGCCAGCAGCTTGTCCGGTATGAACACTGAAGCTTTCTTT.

The chain combines TRBV19 with TRBJ2-6; 10 bases map to TRBD1. The V gene's germline CDR1 is LNHDA and CDR2 SQIVND (reference sequence). V was clipped by 5 bases and J by 2 bases; unmatched bases: 9. This CDR3 region has 18 residues. CDR3: CASSGSGTGVAGANVLTF. In DNA, the CDR3 is TGTGCCAGTAGTGGGTCCGGGACAGGGGTCGCTGGGGCCAACGTCCTGACTTTC. Together with reference TRBV19 and TRBJ2-6, the CDR3 gives the full variable domain: DGGITQSPKYLFRKEGQNVTLSCEQNLNHDAMYWYRQDPGQGLRLIYYSQIVNDFQKGDIAEGYSVSREKKESFPLTVTSAQKNPTAFYLCASSGSGTGVAGANVLTFGAGSRLTVL.

The chain links TRBV3-1 (or the pseudogene TRBV3-2) to TRBJ2-5; the D gene is possibly TRBD2 (5 bases). The CDR3 covers 13 residues. V lost 4 bases and J 5 bases, leaving 11 bases between the germline ends. Germline CDR1 LGHDT, CDR2 YNNKEL (reference sequence). In DNA, the CDR3 is TGTGCCAGCAGCCCCTCCACGGGGGAGACCCAGTACTTC. Protein sequence: CASSPSTGETQYF.

The chain recombines TRBV30 with TRBJ2-3; TRBD2 might be the D (7 bases). CDR3 length equals 14 residues. Trimming shortened V by 5 bases and J by 2 bases, and 14 bases separated the two germline ends. Per germline, CDR1 GTSNPN and CDR2 SVGIG (reference sequence). CDR3 amino acids: CAWAWGGFTDTQYF. The CDR3 bases are TGTGCCTGGGCTTGGGGGGGCTTCACAGATACGCAGTATTTT. The complete variable domain, with remaining parts taken from reference TRBV30 and TRBJ2-3, reads SQTIHQWPATLVQPVGSPLSLECTVEGTSNPNLYWYRQAAGRGLQLLFYSVGIGQISSEVPQNLSASRPQDRQFILSSKKLLLSDSGFYLCAWAWGGFTDTQYFGPGTRLTVL.

The chain has TRBV3-1 (or the pseudogene TRBV3-2) and TRBJ2-2; TRBD2 might be the D (5 bases). With 0 bases removed from V and 0 bases from J, the gap between germline ends came to 11 bases. In germline, CDR1 is LGHDT, CDR2 YNNKEL (reference sequence). The CDR3 has 17 amino acids. The CDR3 DNA reads as TGTGCCAGCAGCCAAGATGAGCGGTTCGCGAACACCGGGGAGCTGTTTTTT. Residues: CASSQDERFANTGELFF.

The chain uses TRBV7-6 and TRBJ2-1, with TRBD1 matching 7 bases. This CDR3 comprises 14 residues. Germline V gene data show CDR1 as SGHVS and CDR2 as FNYEAQ. Trimming cost V 2 bases and J 4 bases; bases outside gene matches: 2. Here the CDR3 reads CASSLRQGYNEQFF. The DNA for the CDR3 is TGTGCCAGCAGCTTAAGACAGGGTTACAATGAGCAGTTCTTC.

J is TRBJ1-1 and V is TRBV6-5; D not resolved. CDR3 length: 11 residues. V was trimmed by 5 bases and J by 1 base, leaving 2 bases between them. Germline-derived CDR1 and CDR2 are MNHEY and SVGAGI. CDR3 bases: TGTGCCAGCAGTCGGAACACTGAAGCTTTCTTT. This sequence encodes CASSRNTEAFF.

J is TRBJ1-1 and V is TRBV24-1, with D uncertain. The CDR3 is made up of 13 amino acids. V shed 9 bases and J shed 5 bases, with 15 bases lying between them. Germline V gene lookup returns CDR1 KGHDR and CDR2 SFDVKD. The CDR3 region has the DNA TGTGCCACCTCGATGGCAGGAAGGACTGAAGCTTTCTTT. Its translation: CATSMAGRTEAFF.

V is TRBV29-1 and J is TRBJ1-2; 12 bases map to TRBD1. Germline CDR1 reads SQVTM; CDR2 reads ANQGSEA. The V gene end was trimmed by 7 bases and the J gene end by 7 bases; junction bases not matched to a gene: 7. This CDR3 contains 13 residues. DNA of the CDR3: TGCAGCGCGCCGGGACAGGGGGCTGGTGGCTACACCTTC. This codes for CSAPGQGAGGYTF.

This clone was counted once. This chain connects TRBV5-1 to TRBJ1-1, with D perhaps TRBD1 (5 bases). CDR1 and CDR2 (germline): SGHRS, YFSETQ. V lost 2 bases to trimming and J lost 4 bases, with 9 bases between them. The CDR3 sequence is 13 residues long. The CDR3 region is CASSFPDSTEAFF. The CDR3 DNA reads as TGCGCCAGCAGCTTTCCAGACAGCACTGAAGCTTTCTTT.

This chain links TRBV10-3 with TRBJ2-7; D gene unclear. Germline CDR1 ENHRY, CDR2 SYGVKD. Deletions cut 4 bases from V and 6 bases from J, with 13 bases between. CDR3 length: 13 amino acids. CDR3: CAISVQPRLEQYF. CDR3 coding DNA: TGTGCCATCAGTGTACAACCGCGGCTCGAGCAGTACTTC.

This rearrangement joins TRBV9 to TRBJ2-3; 12 bases are shared with TRBD2. Germline V gene data show CDR1 as SGDLS and CDR2 as YYNGEE. Germline trimming cut 0 bases from V and 3 bases from J; bases unmatched to any gene: 2. CDR3 length equals 16 residues. The CDR3 DNA reads TGTGCCAGCAGCGTAGGACTAGCGGGAGTGACAGATACGCAGTATTTT. It yields the protein CASSVGLAGVTDTQYF.

This clone was seen only once. This chain links TRBV4-1 with TRBJ1-1; 7 bases map to TRBD1. CDR1 and CDR2 from the germline V gene are MGHRA and YSYEKL. The CDR3 is 13 residues long. V shed 0 bases, J shed 5 bases, and the junction held 0 bases outside the gene matches. DNA for the CDR3: TGCGCCAGCAGCCAAGACAGGGGGACTGAAGCTTTCTTT. Translating gives CASSQDRGTEAFF.

The chain links TRBV19 to TRBJ2-7; TRBD2 is a possible D gene (5 bases). The CDR3 totals 14 residues. The germline gives CDR1 LNHDA, CDR2 SQIVND (reference sequence). The V end was cut by 4 bases, the J end by 3 bases, with 13 bases between. CDR3 DNA sequence: TGTGCCAGTAGTACGGGTCAGGCGGGCTACGAGCAGTACGTC. Its translation is CASSTGQAGYEQYV.

The rearrangement links TRBV7-3 to TRBJ2-1; D perhaps matches TRBD2 (6 bases). V lost 1 base and J 9 bases, leaving 13 bases between the germline ends. Per the germline V gene, CDR1 is SGHTA and CDR2 is FQGTGA. The CDR3 covers 14 residues. Written as DNA, the CDR3 is TGTGCCAGCAGCTTAAAGGTTGGGGGGATTGAGCAGTTCTTC. Translating gives CASSLKVGGIEQFF.

V gene TRBV5-1 combines with J gene TRBJ1-2; no clear D. This CDR3 has 12 amino acids. Trimming stripped 4 bases from V and 6 bases from J, with 10 bases between. From germline, CDR1 is SGHRS and CDR2 YFSETQ. CDR3: CASSPYGDGYTF. The CDR3 nucleotides are TGCGCCAGCAGCCCCTACGGGGATGGCTACACCTTC.

A single count supports this clone. The chain recombines TRBV4-1 with TRBJ1-1; weak D call: TRBD1 (6 bases). Trimming removed 4 bases at V and 6 bases at J, with 15 bases between. The germline gives CDR1 MGHRA, CDR2 YSYEKL. The CDR3 consists of 14 residues. CDR3 nucleotide sequence: TGCGCCAGCAGCCTACGACAGGACCTCTCTGAAGCTTTCTTT. This gives the protein CASSLRQDLSEAFF.

This clone is a singleton in its sample. The chain uses TRBV7-8 and TRBJ1-4; D gene uncertain. Trimming removed 5 bases at V and 12 bases at J, with 13 bases between. This CDR3 has 12 amino acids. Germline assignment: CDR1 SGHVS and CDR2 FQNEAQ. CDR3 protein: CASSPTGGELFF. CDR3 bases: TGTGCCAGCAGCCCCACGGGAGGTGAACTGTTTTTT.

The gene calls are TRBV3-1 (or the pseudogene TRBV3-2) and TRBJ2-1, with 7 bases identical to TRBD1. The CDR3 extends over 15 amino acids. Per the germline V gene, CDR1 is LGHDT and CDR2 is YNNKEL (reference sequence). After removal of 1 base from V and 4 bases from J, the junction contained 4 bases not matched to a gene. The chain's CDR3 is CASSQGQGPYNEQFF. CDR3 in DNA: TGTGCCAGCAGCCAAGGACAGGGACCTTACAATGAGCAGTTCTTC.